The rows below give T cell receptor beta chains drawn from one sample of a study of cytomegalovirus exposure and HLA in healthy donors. Using immunoSEQ multiplex PCR, the repertoire was profiled, and TCRdb retains in-frame clones only, with some absent. The sample has about 150,000 clones, 70% to 80% seen once. Sequencing input: PBMCs. The receptors shown here come from a man aged 25 to 40 in good health and CMV-seronegative. Both conserved end residues are part of each CDR3. Each record gives: V gene, D gene, J gene, clone size, CDR3 protein, CDR3 DNA. The D gene is left open where the match is weak. Clone size is shown for a subset of rows, as once, few, many or a class of expanded clone.

v_call: TRBV4-1
d_call: TRBD2
j_call: TRBJ2-7
clone_size: NA
cdr3_aa: CASSQAGHLGLANYEQYF
cdr3_nt: TGCGCCAGCAGCCAAGCTGGGCATTTAGGACTAGCGAACTACGAGCAGTACTTC

v_call: TRBV6-1
d_call: NA
j_call: TRBJ1-5
clone_size: NA
cdr3_aa: CASSGGGPQPQHF
cdr3_nt: TGTGCCAGCAGTGGGGGAGGTCCTCAGCCCCAGCATTTT

v_call: TRBV5-4
d_call: NA
j_call: TRBJ2-6
clone_size: NA
cdr3_aa: CASSLRSGANVLTF
cdr3_nt: TGTGCCAGCAGCTTGCGGTCTGGGGCCAACGTCCTGACTTTC

v_call: TRBV19
d_call: TRBD2
j_call: TRBJ2-1
clone_size: NA
cdr3_aa: CASRPAGGNEQFF
cdr3_nt: TGTGCCAGTAGGCCAGCGGGGGGAAATGAGCAGTTCTTC

v_call: TRBV7-8
d_call: TRBD1
j_call: TRBJ2-2
clone_size: few
cdr3_aa: CASSYLRTGGLFF
cdr3_nt: TGTGCCAGCAGCTACCTACGGACAGGGGGTTTGTTTTTT

v_call: TRBV19
d_call: TRBD1
j_call: TRBJ2-4
clone_size: NA
cdr3_aa: CASSIWGTGKNIQYF
cdr3_nt: TGTGCCAGTAGTATATGGGGGACAGGGAAAAACATTCAGTACTTC

v_call: TRBV7-9
d_call: NA
j_call: TRBJ1-3
clone_size: NA
cdr3_aa: CASSPAGPNTIYF
cdr3_nt: TGTGCCAGCAGCCCAGCGGGGCCGAACACCATATATTTT

v_call: TRBV15
d_call: TRBD1
j_call: TRBJ2-7
clone_size: few
cdr3_aa: CATSRDRGGYEQYF
cdr3_nt: TGTGCCACCAGCAGGGACAGGGGCGGCTACGAGCAGTACTTC

v_call: TRBV5-4
d_call: NA
j_call: TRBJ2-2
clone_size: NA
cdr3_aa: CASSLSGTGELFF
cdr3_nt: TGTGCCAGCAGCTTGTCGGGTACCGGGGAGCTGTTTTTT

v_call: TRBV5-8
d_call: TRBD1
j_call: TRBJ2-3
clone_size: NA
cdr3_aa: CASSLEQGATDTQYF
cdr3_nt: TGTGCCAGCAGCTTGGAACAGGGGGCAACAGATACGCAGTATTTT

v_call: TRBV27
d_call: TRBD1
j_call: TRBJ1-1
clone_size: NA
cdr3_aa: CASSARRDSLSNTEAFF
cdr3_nt: TGTGCCAGCAGTGCCCGCCGGGACAGCTTATCGAACACTGAAGCTTTCTTT

v_call: TRBV2
d_call: NA
j_call: TRBJ2-1
clone_size: few
cdr3_aa: CASSAGLGGQFF
cdr3_nt: TGTGCCAGCAGTGCCGGACTCGGGGGGCAGTTCTTC

v_call: TRBV7-2
d_call: TRBD1
j_call: TRBJ2-3
clone_size: few
cdr3_aa: CASSPSTGGTDTQYF
cdr3_nt: TGTGCCAGCAGCCCCTCGACAGGGGGCACAGATACGCAGTATTTT

v_call: TRBV7-8
d_call: NA
j_call: TRBJ1-2
clone_size: NA
cdr3_aa: CASSLAGSGSNYGYTF
cdr3_nt: TGTGCCAGCAGCTTAGCCGGGTCAGGGTCTAACTATGGCTACACCTTC

v_call: TRBV28
d_call: NA
j_call: TRBJ1-2
clone_size: NA
cdr3_aa: CASSSGRTSYGYTF
cdr3_nt: TGTGCCAGCAGTTCGGGCAGGACTAGCTATGGCTACACCTTC

v_call: TRBV7-2
d_call: TRBD1
j_call: TRBJ2-7
clone_size: NA
cdr3_aa: CASSLGQGVGYEQYF
cdr3_nt: TGTGCCAGCAGCTTAGGGCAGGGGGTGGGCTACGAGCAGTACTTC

v_call: TRBV7-9
d_call: TRBD1
j_call: TRBJ2-1
clone_size: once
cdr3_aa: CASSSWTGREQFF
cdr3_nt: TGTGCCAGCAGCTCCTGGACAGGCCGTGAGCAGTTCTTC

v_call: TRBV7-3
d_call: NA
j_call: TRBJ1-6
clone_size: NA
cdr3_aa: CASSLRIGSSYNSPLHF
cdr3_nt: TGTGCCAGCAGCTTAAGGATAGGGAGCTCCTATAATTCACCCCTCCACTTT

v_call: TRBV18
d_call: TRBD1
j_call: TRBJ2-5
clone_size: few
cdr3_aa: CASSPGTDQETQYF
cdr3_nt: TGTGCCAGCTCACCGGGGACAGATCAAGAGACCCAGTACTTC

v_call: TRBV5-6
d_call: TRBD1
j_call: TRBJ2-5
clone_size: NA
cdr3_aa: CASSLEGGSETQYF
cdr3_nt: TGTGCCAGCAGCTTGGAAGGGGGCAGTGAGACCCAGTACTTC

v_call: TRBV6-5
d_call: TRBD1
j_call: TRBJ2-1
clone_size: NA
cdr3_aa: CASSTGYYNEQFF
cdr3_nt: TGTGCCAGCTCGACAGGGTACTACAATGAGCAGTTCTTC

v_call: TRBV2
d_call: NA
j_call: TRBJ2-7
clone_size: NA
cdr3_aa: CASSDRTYEQYF
cdr3_nt: TGTGCCAGCAGCGACAGAACCTACGAGCAGTACTTC

v_call: TRBV19
d_call: NA
j_call: TRBJ2-2
clone_size: NA
cdr3_aa: CASSTQNTGELFF
cdr3_nt: TGTGCCAGTAGTACCCAGAACACCGGGGAGCTGTTTTTT

v_call: TRBV7-2
d_call: NA
j_call: TRBJ2-1
clone_size: NA
cdr3_aa: CASSTFEDWNEQFF
cdr3_nt: TGTGCCAGCAGCACATTTGAGGACTGGAATGAGCAGTTCTTC

v_call: TRBV7-2
d_call: NA
j_call: TRBJ2-1
clone_size: NA
cdr3_aa: CASSRGTPGVDNEQFF
cdr3_nt: TGTGCCAGCAGCCGAGGGACACCCGGGGTAGACAATGAGCAGTTCTTC